The next 17 T cell receptor beta chains were all read from a single sample in a study of cytomegalovirus exposure and HLA in healthy donors. Clones were read by immunoSEQ multiplex PCR, and TCRdb kept only the in-frame ones, dropping some. The sample lists 95,000 to 150,000 clones; 85% to 90% were seen once. The sample taken for sequencing was PBMCs. The origin of the receptors is a woman younger than 35 in good health and CMV-seronegative.

V gene TRBV6-1 combines with J gene TRBJ2-5, with TRBD2 as a possible D gene (5 bases). Trimming cost V 4 bases and J 5 bases, with 17 bases left between them. Germline values: CDR1 MNHNS, CDR2 SASEGT. There are 15 residues in the CDR3. CDR3 sequence: CASSGRGGLGETQYF. As DNA, the CDR3 is TGTGCCAGCAGTGGGCGAGGAGGCCTGGGGGAGACCCAGTACTTC.

The chain carries TRBV7-2 and TRBJ1-6; D gene unclear. This CDR3 has 13 amino acids. V lost 1 base and J 8 bases, leaving 6 bases between the germline ends. CDR1 and CDR2 from the germline V gene are SGHTA and FQGNSA. CDR3 sequence (DNA): TGTGCCAGCAGCTTAGAGGAGGATTCACCCCTCCACTTT. Translating it yields CASSLEEDSPLHF.

The chain couples TRBV2 to TRBJ1-4, with 8 bases that match TRBD1. J gave up 8 bases and V 0 bases, and 14 bases lay outside the gene matches. Germline loops: CDR1 SNHLY, CDR2 FYNNEI. The CDR3 loop spans 18 amino acids. The CDR3 DNA is TGTGCCAGCAGTGAAGCCCGAACGCGACAGGGGCGCTGGGAAAAACTGTTTTTT. This gives the protein CASSEARTRQGRWEKLFF. Full variable domain (rest looked up from reference TRBV2 and TRBJ1-4): EPEVTQTPSHQVTQMGQEVILRCVPISNHLYFYWYRQILGQKVEFLVSFYNNEISEKSEIFDDQFSVERPDGSNFTLKIRSTKLEDSAMYFCASSEARTRQGRWEKLFFGSGTQLSVL.

The rearrangement joins TRBV7-9 to TRBJ2-1; 16 bases map to TRBD2. The CDR3 runs 17 residues. With V trimmed by 0 bases and J by 10 bases, 6 bases remained unmatched. Germline assignment: CDR1 SEHNR and CDR2 FQNEAQ (reference sequence). The CDR3 DNA is TGTGCCAGCAGCTTAGCAGGGACTAGCGGGGGGGCGTTAGAGCAGTTCTTC. It is translated as CASSLAGTSGGALEQFF.

The chain links TRBV28 to TRBJ2-3; D is possibly TRBD1 (5 bases). V lost 3 bases and J lost 3, with 10 bases in between. CDR1 is MDHEN and CDR2 is SYDVKM in the germline V gene. This CDR3 is built from 14 residues. The CDR3 nucleotides are TGTGCCAGCAGTTTGAACAGGCCAACAGATACGCAGTATTTT. As protein: CASSLNRPTDTQYF.

The chain employs TRBV28 and TRBJ1-2; TRBD1 aligns across 7 bases. Per the germline V gene, CDR1 is MDHEN and CDR2 is SYDVKM. The CDR3 has 15 amino acids. The ends lost 5 bases at V and 5 bases at J; junction bases unmatched: 11. The CDR3 DNA is TGTGCCAGCAGTACTTACAGGGGCTCTAGGTATGGCTACACCTTC. Protein sequence: CASSTYRGSRYGYTF.

The chain is built from TRBV2 and TRBJ2-1; 7 bases align to TRBD2. Germline V gives CDR1 SNHLY, CDR2 FYNNEI. The V and J ends lost 2 bases and 3 bases, in that order; junction bases with no gene match: 4. The CDR3 contains 15 residues. Here the CDR3 DNA reads TGTGCCAGCAGTGAACGTCCTAGCGGCTACAATGAGCAGTTCTTC. Translating gives CASSERPSGYNEQFF.

This chain uses TRBV7-9 with TRBJ1-1, with 11 bases aligning to TRBD1. This CDR3 contains 15 residues. The germline gives CDR1 SEHNR, CDR2 FQNEAQ (reference sequence). Germline trimming cut 4 bases from V and 3 bases from J; bases unmatched to any gene: 4. This CDR3 is CASSSWGQGDTEAFF. For the CDR3, the DNA is TGTGCCAGCAGCTCATGGGGACAGGGGGACACTGAAGCTTTCTTT.

The sample holds a few counts of this clone. The J gene is TRBJ2-7, the V gene TRBV6-1, with a tentative D call TRBD2 (6 bases). Germline CDR1 and CDR2: MNHNS and SASEGT. The V end lost 0 bases, the J end lost 1 base, and 10 bases lay between the germline ends. CDR3 length: 15 amino acids. CDR3 region: CASSEAGGSSYEQYF. CDR3 DNA: TGTGCCAGCAGTGAAGCCGGAGGGAGTTCCTACGAGCAGTACTTC.

This sequence joins TRBV12-5 and TRBJ2-7, with D perhaps matching TRBD2 (6 bases). The CDR3 has 17 residues. The germline V gene has CDR1 LGHNT and CDR2 FRNRAP. V was clipped by 0 bases and J by 0 bases, with 15 bases between them. CDR3 sequence: CASGLVHASASSYEQYF. The CDR3 DNA reads as TGTGCTAGTGGTTTGGTACACGCTAGCGCGAGCTCCTACGAGCAGTACTTC.

The count of this clone is one. This chain connects TRBV6-1 to TRBJ1-1; 9 nucleotides match TRBD1. This CDR3 region has 15 residues. The V segment lost 5 bases and the J segment 5 bases; nucleotides outside the gene matches: 9. Germline V gene data show CDR1 as MNHNS and CDR2 as SASEGT. The CDR3 bases are TGTGCCAGCAGTCACCGGACAGGGGTTGATACTGAAGCTTTCTTT. It encodes CASSHRTGVDTEAFF.

The genes are TRBV27 and TRBJ2-7, with TRBD2 identical over 11 bases. V shed 8 bases and J 2 bases; nucleotides not matched to a gene: 5. In germline, CDR1 is MNHEY, CDR2 SMNVEV (reference sequence). The CDR3 has 14 residues. CDR3 protein: CASQETSGTYEQYF. CDR3 DNA sequence: TGTGCCAGCCAAGAGACTAGCGGGACCTACGAGCAGTACTTC.

The V and J genes are TRBV18 and TRBJ1-2; perhaps TRBD1 as D (6 bases). Germline CDR1 reads KGHSH; CDR2 reads LQKENI. The CDR3 is 15 residues long. Between the trimmed V and J ends, which lost 3 bases and 7 bases, there was a span of 18 bases. The CDR3: CASSPGDTVLSGYTF. As DNA, the CDR3 is TGTGCCAGCTCACCTGGGGACACCGTCTTGAGTGGCTACACCTTC.

The chain links TRBV30 to TRBJ2-1; 11 positions match TRBD2. V trimming: 2 bases; J trimming: 10 bases; junction bases outside the gene matches: 10. Germline values: CDR1 GTSNPN, CDR2 SVGIG (reference sequence). The CDR3 has 15 amino acids. CDR3 protein: CAWSYVAGGPGEQFF. The CDR3, as DNA: TGTGCCTGGAGTTACGTAGCGGGAGGGCCCGGGGAGCAGTTCTTC.

This clone was recorded only once. The genes are TRBV19 and TRBJ2-5, with a tentative D call TRBD1 (6 bases). This CDR3 spans 19 amino acids. From germline, CDR1 is LNHDA and CDR2 SQIVND (reference sequence). The V end was cut by 2 bases, the J end by 1 base, with 23 bases between. The CDR3 is CASSIYHRTARGVQETQYF. CDR3 bases: TGTGCCAGTAGTATATATCATCGGACGGCCAGGGGAGTCCAAGAGACCCAGTACTTC.

The chain combines TRBV5-6 with TRBJ2-7; 10 bases align to TRBD1. The CDR3 spans 15 residues. Germline V gives CDR1 SGHDT, CDR2 YYEEEE. With 6 bases clipped from V and 2 bases from J, the junction kept 8 bases outside the gene matches. Here the CDR3 DNA reads TGTGCCAGCACCCCGGGACAGGGGTCCCCCTACGAGCAGTACTTC. As protein: CASTPGQGSPYEQYF.

A single count supports this clone. The chain couples TRBV5-4 to TRBJ1-2; the D gene is possibly TRBD1 (5 bases). CDR3 length: 16 amino acids. V dropped 0 bases and J dropped 4 bases, with 16 bases sitting between them. Germline CDR1 SGHNT, CDR2 YYREEE (reference sequence). In DNA form, the CDR3 reads TGTGCCAGCAGCTTGGCCAGGGTGGGGCAGGGCTATGGCTACACCTTC. Translating gives CASSLARVGQGYGYTF.